The clone carrying this T cell receptor (beta chain) was recorded many times. Its antigen remains unknown. Investigators excluded patients with uncontrolled infection, other autoimmune disease, pregnancy or lactation. The data belong to a study of T cells in Graves' hyperthyroidism and ophthalmopathy. Study findings and constraints: Prediction of ophthalmopathy progression came a median approximately 6.5 months pre-onset. A model using 13 V-J features told ophthalmopathy apart from stable hyperthyroidism. Among clonotypes expanded in thyroid above 0.001, most were also found in blood.

Authors of the study amplified TCR beta CDR3 regions from RNA transcripts. When the TCR CDR3 underwent first-round RT-PCR, the HTBI primer set was used. TCRdb re-called the multiplex PCR reads with MiXCR, one entry per CDR3 protein. The profile covers more than 550,000 distinct CDR3 sequences, with less than 45% appearing a single time and roughly 7.2% taken by the ten largest. Germline V CDR1 and CDR2: MNHNS, SASEGT. The CDR3 is 14 amino acids. V shed 7 bases and J shed 3 bases, with 13 bases lying between them. The TCR originated in an adult man with Graves' disease, either hyperthyroidism or ophthalmopathy (not recorded which). Sequenced input: peripheral blood or thyroid tissue (not recorded which). The rearrangement uses TRBV6-1 and TRBJ1-5, with D perhaps TRBD1 (6 bases). The CDR3 region is CASNTGQHNQPQHF. CDR3 DNA: TGTGCCAGCAACACCGGACAGCACAATCAGCCCCAGCATTTT.